These 17 T cell receptor beta chains share one sample of origin, sequenced in a study of memory CD4+ T cells and cytomegalovirus serostatus (dated by TCRdb to the late 2010s). Single viable CD3+CD4+CD8-CD45RO+ cells were sorted as memory CD4+ T cells on a FACSAria II. Preparation of the library involved the immunoSEQ multiplex PCR assay. TCRdb mirrors the immuneACCESS table, restricted to in-frame sequences. Some clones are absent from its copies; in checked studies, under half trace to an unresolved V gene, and the reason for the others is unknown. The sample table lists about 59,000 clones, 60% to 85% of them with a count of one. 0.5% to 0.6% of the sample comes from the top ten. The sample consisted of memory CD4+ T cells from blood. Source of these receptors: an adult in good health and CMV-seronegative. Some clones in this sample may be carry-over from other donors' samples.

The genes are TRBV7-2 and TRBJ2-7; 9 bases agree with TRBD2. V dropped 0 bases and J dropped 4; count of bases not matched to a gene: 4. Germline V CDR1 and CDR2: SGHTA, FQGNSA. The CDR3 is 15 amino acids. The CDR3 loop reads CASSLARAGGYEQYF. The CDR3 nucleotides read TGTGCCAGCAGCTTAGCGCGGGCGGGAGGGTACGAGCAGTACTTC.

This clone was seen a single time. The rearrangement links TRBV29-1 to TRBJ2-1, with D possibly being TRBD1 (5 bases). The CDR3 covers 13 residues. Between the trimmed V and J ends, which lost 7 bases and 8 bases, there was a span of 18 bases. The germline V gene has CDR1 SQVTM and CDR2 ANQGSEA. DNA of the CDR3: TGCAGCGATGCGGTGGGGCCCCTGCATGAGCAGTTCTTC. Its translation is CSDAVGPLHEQFF.

Details on this clone: Germline and junction disagree at one end, which may indicate a read error. The chain employs TRBV7-7 and TRBJ2-5; perhaps TRBD2 as D (6 bases). Germline lookup yields CDR1 SSHAT and CDR2 FNYEAQ (reference sequence). CDR3 length: 13 residues. The CDR3 DNA follows: TGTGCTAGCAGCTTAGAGCGGGAAGAGACCCAGTACTTC. Protein: CASSLEREETQYF.

The chain uses TRBV15 and TRBJ1-2; 8 nucleotides agree with TRBD1. This CDR3 region has 13 residues. Germline V gene sequence: CDR1 LNHNV, CDR2 YYDKDF (reference sequence). J was trimmed by 3 bases and V by 6 bases; bases with no gene match: 3. The CDR3 loop is CATSTGGYYGYTF. In DNA, the CDR3 is TGTGCCACCAGTACAGGGGGTTACTATGGCTACACCTTC.

The rearrangement links TRBV30 to TRBJ2-7, with a possible D match to TRBD2 (5 bases). The CDR3 length is 14 residues. Germline CDR1 is GTSNPN and CDR2 is SVGIG (reference sequence). V lost 0 bases and J 0 bases, leaving 9 bases between the germline ends. This CDR3 is CAWSVGGFSYEQYF. The CDR3 region has the DNA TGTGCCTGGAGTGTAGGCGGGTTCTCCTACGAGCAGTACTTC.

V is TRBV2 and J is TRBJ2-2; D is uncertain. In germline, CDR1 is SNHLY, CDR2 FYNNEI. The CDR3 spans 13 residues. The V end lost 6 bases, the J end lost 1 base, and 6 bases lay between the germline ends. CDR3 DNA: TGTGCCAGCAGAAGACTGAACACCGGGGAGCTGTTTTTT. This translates into CASRRLNTGELFF.

The J gene is TRBJ2-2, the V gene TRBV5-1; D might be TRBD1 (7 bases). V lost 6 bases and J 0 bases, leaving 15 bases between the germline ends. Germline assignment: CDR1 SGHRS and CDR2 YFSETQ. This CDR3 contains 16 residues. CDR3 loop: CASTPRGDSNTGELFF. The CDR3 coding sequence is TGCGCCAGCACCCCCAGGGGGGATTCGAACACCGGGGAGCTGTTTTTT.

This chain links TRBV4-2 with TRBJ1-4; D remains ambiguous. The germline gives CDR1 LGHNA, CDR2 YNFKEQ. Deletions cut 4 bases from V and 0 bases from J, with 12 bases between. CDR3 size: 16 residues. The CDR3 here is CASSREQSTTNEKLFF. The CDR3 DNA follows: TGTGCCAGCAGCCGAGAGCAATCGACAACTAATGAAAAACTGTTTTTT.

The V call is TRBV19, the J call TRBJ2-7; TRBD1 matches at 10 bases. Germline trimming cut 5 bases from V and 3 bases from J; bases unmatched to any gene: 1. The germline CDR1 and CDR2 sequences are LNHDA and SQIVND (reference sequence). The CDR3 is 13 residues long. The CDR3 is CASSWDRGYEQYF. The CDR3 DNA follows: TGTGCCAGTAGTTGGGACAGGGGCTACGAGCAGTACTTC.

The J gene is TRBJ2-3, the V gene TRBV7-6; D call uncertain. Germline V gene data show CDR1 as SGHVS and CDR2 as FNYEAQ. The CDR3 covers 18 residues. V was pared by 4 bases and J by 0 bases, with 20 bases between. CDR3 in DNA: TGTGCCAGCAGCTCCCTACCTCCACAAGGGTCTAGCACAGATACGCAGTATTTT. It is translated as CASSSLPPQGSSTDTQYF.

Turning to this clone: Different DNA sequences within this sample yield the same CDR3. The chain joins TRBV20-1 to TRBJ2-5; the D is unclear. Germline CDR1 is DFQATT and CDR2 is SNEGSKA (reference sequence). There are 11 residues in the CDR3. Trimming removed 6 bases at V and 5 bases at J, with 10 bases between. The CDR3 sequence: CSARPGETQYF. CDR3 bases: TGCAGTGCCCGACCAGGCGAGACCCAGTACTTC.

The rearrangement links TRBV19 to TRBJ1-5; a weak D match, TRBD1 (6 bases). Germline V lookup: CDR1 LNHDA, CDR2 SQIVND (reference sequence). The CDR3 runs 15 residues. V lost 0 bases and J 5 bases, leaving 11 bases between the germline ends. The CDR3 region has the DNA TGTGCCAGTAGTATAGAGGGGGCGCGATATCAGCCCCAGCATTTT. Translation: CASSIEGARYQPQHF.

This chain links TRBV9 with TRBJ2-3; TRBD2 agrees at 7 bases. CDR1 SGDLS and CDR2 YYNGEE come from the germline V gene. J gave up 0 bases and V 6 bases, and 13 bases lay outside the gene matches. This CDR3 region has 17 residues. CDR3 sequence reads: CASKGLRLAESTDTQYF. The CDR3 region has the DNA TGTGCCAGCAAGGGGCTTCGGCTAGCGGAGAGCACAGATACGCAGTATTTT.

The V call is TRBV18, the J call TRBJ2-7; 7 bases are shared with TRBD1. Trimming took 0 bases from V and 4 from J; bases not matched to a gene: 9. Germline CDR1 and CDR2: KGHSH and LQKENI. The CDR3 runs 16 residues. CDR3 coding DNA: TGTGCCAGCTCACCACCGAGGGCAGGGGGTGTTTACGAGCAGTACTTC. It specifies CASSPPRAGGVYEQYF.

J is TRBJ2-7 and V is TRBV11-2, with 7 bases identical to TRBD1. The V segment lost 5 bases and the J segment 5 bases; nucleotides outside the gene matches: 9. Germline CDR1 and CDR2: SGHAT and FQNNGV. This CDR3 spans 14 amino acids. The CDR3 loop is CASSTTGSRNEQYF. The DNA for the CDR3 is TGTGCCAGCAGCACGACAGGGTCTCGCAACGAGCAGTACTTC.

The J gene is TRBJ1-4, the V gene TRBV5-1; no clear D gene. In germline, CDR1 is SGHRS, CDR2 YFSETQ. This CDR3 has 15 residues. Trimming left V 4 bases short and J 7 bases short, with 17 bases between. CDR3 coding DNA: TGCGCCAGCAGCATATTAAGAGTAGCCGGTGAAAAACTGTTTTTT. Amino acid sequence: CASSILRVAGEKLFF.

The chain has TRBV15 and TRBJ1-3; no reliable D call. The CDR3 loop spans 17 amino acids. CDR1 is LNHNV and CDR2 is YYDKDF in the germline V gene (reference sequence). Trimming cost V 1 base and J 7 bases, with 20 bases left between them. The CDR3 spells CATSRGPISTGSNTIYF. The CDR3 DNA reads TGTGCCACCAGCAGAGGCCCGATATCCACCGGATCGAACACCATATATTTT.